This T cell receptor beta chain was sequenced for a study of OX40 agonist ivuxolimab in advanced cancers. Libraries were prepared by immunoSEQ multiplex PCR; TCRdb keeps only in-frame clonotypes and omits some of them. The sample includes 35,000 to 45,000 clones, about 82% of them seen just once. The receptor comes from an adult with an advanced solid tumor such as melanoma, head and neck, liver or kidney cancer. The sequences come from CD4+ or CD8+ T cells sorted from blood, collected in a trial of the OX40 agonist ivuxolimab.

The CDR3 DNA follows: TGTGCCAGCAGTCCATGGACAGGGCTGAACACTGAAGCTTTCTTT. Its protein is CASSPWTGLNTEAFF. The rearrangement uses TRBV27 and TRBJ1-1; TRBD1 matches at 8 bases. CDR3 length: 15 residues. The junction had 5 bases not matched to a gene; V was cut back by 5 bases and J by 0 bases. The germline gives CDR1 MNHEY, CDR2 SMNVEV (reference sequence).